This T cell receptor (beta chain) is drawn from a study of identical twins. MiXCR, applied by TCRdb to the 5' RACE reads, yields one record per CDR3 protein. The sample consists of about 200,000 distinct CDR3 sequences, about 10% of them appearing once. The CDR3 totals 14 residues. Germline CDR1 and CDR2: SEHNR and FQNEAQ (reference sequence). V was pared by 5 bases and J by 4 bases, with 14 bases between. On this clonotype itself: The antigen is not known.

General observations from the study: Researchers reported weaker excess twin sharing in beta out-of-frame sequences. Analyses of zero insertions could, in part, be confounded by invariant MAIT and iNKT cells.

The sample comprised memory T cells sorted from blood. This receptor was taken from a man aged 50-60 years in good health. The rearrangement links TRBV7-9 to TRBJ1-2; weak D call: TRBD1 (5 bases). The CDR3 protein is CASSETALGYGYTF. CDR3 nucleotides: TGTGCCAGCAGCGAGACAGCCCTAGGCTATGGCTACACCTTC.